One and the same sample provided the 10 T cell receptor beta chains below, sequenced in a study of siplizumab effects on memory and regulatory T cells. The protocol was immunoSEQ multiplex PCR, while the TCRdb copy is restricted to in-frame clones and leaves out a portion. This table holds some 100,000 clones, approximately 91% found once. The sample was CD4+ T cells sorted from blood. The source is a human donor in good health.

The genes are TRBV5-6 and TRBJ1-2; D is possibly TRBD1 (6 bases). CDR3 length: 14 residues. Germline assignment: CDR1 SGHDT and CDR2 YYEEEE. Trimming left V 6 bases short and J 4 bases short, with 16 bases between. CDR3 sequence: CASTRPGQTYGYTF. The CDR3 region has the DNA TGTGCCAGCACCCGGCCCGGACAGACCTATGGCTACACCTTC.

This clone was observed once. The chain joins TRBV12-5 to TRBJ2-2; TRBD2 aligns across 8 bases. CDR1 is LGHNT and CDR2 is FRNRAP in the germline V gene. CDR3 length equals 16 residues. After removal of 0 bases from V and 6 bases from J, the junction contained 6 bases not matched to a gene. CDR3 in DNA: TGTGCTAGTGGTTTGGTTGTGACTAGCGCGGCCGGGGAGCTGTTTTTT. It specifies CASGLVVTSAAGELFF.

A single count supports this clone. The J gene is TRBJ1-1, the V gene TRBV19; 8 bases agree with TRBD1. Looked up from germline, CDR1 is LNHDA and CDR2 is SQIVND (reference sequence). This CDR3 has 14 amino acids. The V gene end was trimmed by 5 bases and the J gene end by 4 bases; junction bases not matched to a gene: 6. The CDR3 is CASSEQGAGTEAFF. As DNA, the CDR3 is TGTGCCAGTAGTGAGCAGGGGGCCGGCACTGAAGCTTTCTTT. The full variable domain, its missing parts supplied by reference TRBV19 and TRBJ1-1, is DGGITQSPKYLFRKEGQNVTLSCEQNLNHDAMYWYRQDPGQGLRLIYYSQIVNDFQKGDIAEGYSVSREKKESFPLTVTSAQKNPTAFYLCASSEQGAGTEAFFGQGTRLTVV.

The CDR3 loop is CASSPPDRGPYEQYF. The CDR3 bases are TGTGCCAGCAGTCCTCCCGACAGGGGGCCTTACGAGCAGTACTTC. The chain is built from TRBV27 and TRBJ2-7, with TRBD1 matching 10 bases. V gave up 5 bases and J gave up 4 bases; unmatched junction bases: 8. Germline CDR1 reads MNHEY; CDR2 reads SMNVEV (reference sequence). CDR3 length: 15 residues.

The chain is built from TRBV10-3 and TRBJ1-4; D possibly corresponds to TRBD1 (6 bases). Deletions cut 6 bases from V and 7 bases from J, with 18 bases between. CDR1 and CDR2 (germline): ENHRY, SYGVKD. This CDR3 region has 15 residues. This chain's CDR3 is CAISPKTGKAEKLFF. CDR3 in DNA: TGTGCCATCAGCCCAAAAACAGGGAAAGCTGAAAAACTGTTTTTT.

The chain is built from TRBV19 and TRBJ1-6; weak D call: TRBD1 (6 bases). V lost 9 bases and J lost 1, with 10 bases in between. Germline V gene lookup returns CDR1 LNHDA and CDR2 SQIVND (reference sequence). The CDR3 runs 14 residues. The CDR3 coding sequence is TGTGCCAGCAAGGGGGAGTCCTATAATTCACCCCTCCACTTT. It yields the protein CASKGESYNSPLHF. Full variable domain (remainder filled in from reference TRBV19 and TRBJ1-6): DGGITQSPKYLFRKEGQNVTLSCEQNLNHDAMYWYRQDPGQGLRLIYYSQIVNDFQKGDIAEGYSVSREKKESFPLTVTSAQKNPTAFYLCASKGESYNSPLHFGNGTRLTVT.

The chain links TRBV5-1 to TRBJ2-7; D unresolved. The CDR3 has 12 residues. V was pared by 4 bases and J by 4 bases, with 9 bases between. Germline-derived CDR1 and CDR2 are SGHRS and YFSETQ. The CDR3 sequence: CASSLSNYEQYF. In DNA, the CDR3 is TGCGCCAGCAGCCTTAGCAATTACGAGCAGTACTTC.

V is TRBV28 and J is TRBJ2-1; either TRBD1 or TRBD2 may fit D (5 bases each). Trimming took 4 bases from V and 1 from J, leaving 11 bases between them. The CDR3 loop spans 15 amino acids. The germline V gene encodes CDR1 MDHEN and CDR2 SYDVKM. CDR3 nucleotides: TGTGCCAGCAGTTCCCGGGACGGTTCCTACAATGAGCAGTTCTTC. Translated, it gives CASSSRDGSYNEQFF.

The chain uses TRBV18 and TRBJ1-1; D is uncertain. The V end was cut by 3 bases, the J end by 1 base, with 9 bases between. Germline CDR1 is KGHSH and CDR2 is LQKENI. This CDR3 is 14 amino acids long. CDR3 amino acids: CASSPRASNTEAFF. In nucleotides, the CDR3 is TGTGCCAGCTCACCGCGGGCTTCGAACACTGAAGCTTTCTTT.

CDR3 protein: CASSQAHFSGNTIYF. As DNA, the CDR3 is TGTGCCAGCAGCCAAGCGCATTTCTCTGGAAACACCATATATTTT. The chain couples TRBV14 to TRBJ1-3; D gene ambiguous. The CDR3 spans 15 residues. The V gene lost 1 base and the J gene lost 0 bases, with 7 bases spanning the gap. CDR1 is SGHDN, CDR2 FVKESK, per germline.